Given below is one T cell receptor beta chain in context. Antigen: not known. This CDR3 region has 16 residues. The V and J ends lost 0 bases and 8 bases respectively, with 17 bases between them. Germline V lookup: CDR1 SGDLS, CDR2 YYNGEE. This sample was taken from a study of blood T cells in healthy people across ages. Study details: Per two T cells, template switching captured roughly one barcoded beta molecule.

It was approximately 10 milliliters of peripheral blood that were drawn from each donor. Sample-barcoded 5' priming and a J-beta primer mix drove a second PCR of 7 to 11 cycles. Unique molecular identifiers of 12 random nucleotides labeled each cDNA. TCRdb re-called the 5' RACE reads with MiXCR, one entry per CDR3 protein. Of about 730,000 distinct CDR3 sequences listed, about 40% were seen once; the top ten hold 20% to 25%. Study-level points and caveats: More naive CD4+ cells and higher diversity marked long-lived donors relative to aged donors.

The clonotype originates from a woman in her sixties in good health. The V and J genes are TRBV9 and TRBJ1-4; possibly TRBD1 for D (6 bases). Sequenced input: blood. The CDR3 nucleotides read TGTGCCAGCAGCGTAGGACTTTCCGGGGGCCGGGAAAAACTGTTTTTT. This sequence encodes CASSVGLSGGREKLFF.